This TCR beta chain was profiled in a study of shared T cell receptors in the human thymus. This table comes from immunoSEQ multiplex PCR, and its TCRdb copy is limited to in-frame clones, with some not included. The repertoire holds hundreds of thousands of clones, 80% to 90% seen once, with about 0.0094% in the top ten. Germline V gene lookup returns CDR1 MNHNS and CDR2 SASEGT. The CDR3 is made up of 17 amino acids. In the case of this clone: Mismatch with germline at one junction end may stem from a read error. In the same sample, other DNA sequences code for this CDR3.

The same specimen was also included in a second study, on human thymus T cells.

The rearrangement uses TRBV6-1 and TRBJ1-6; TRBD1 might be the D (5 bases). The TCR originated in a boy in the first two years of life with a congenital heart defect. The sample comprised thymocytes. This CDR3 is CASSEEKARAYNSPLHF. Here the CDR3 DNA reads TGTGCCAGCAGTGAAGAGAAAGCCAGGGCCTATAATTCCCCCCTCCACTTT.